Listed below are T cell receptor beta chains from one sample, sequenced in a study of OX40 agonist ivuxolimab in advanced cancers. Repertoires were generated with immunoSEQ multiplex PCR, while TCRdb's copy carries only in-frame clones and drops some. The table lists 53,000 or so clones, approximately 87% of them singletons. This sample comprised CD4+ or CD8+ T cells sorted from blood, obtained in a trial of the OX40 agonist ivuxolimab. The receptor set was obtained from an adult with an advanced solid tumor such as melanoma, head and neck, liver or kidney cancer. Both conserved end residues are trimmed from each CDR3. The order of the fields is J gene, V gene, CDR3 protein.

>TRBJ1-1|TRBV28
ASSFLMDVTRRNTEAF
>TRBJ2-5|TRBV18
ASSPPGLIEETQY
>TRBJ2-7|TRBV6-1
ASSEPSASYEQY
>TRBJ2-5|TRBV7-6
ASSWGALAGGETNQETQY
>TRBJ1-1|TRBV6-6
ASTRDIWTEAF
>TRBJ1-2|TRBV2
ASRMGLGGYT
>TRBJ2-2|TRBV5-1
ASSLKDRDVGELF
>TRBJ2-5|TRBV9
ASSVTSGRETQY
>TRBJ2-1|TRBV10-3
AISRRAGQGINNEQF
>TRBJ2-7|TRBV6-5
ASSYSRGLDEQY
>TRBJ1-2|TRBV7-9
ASSLFQGSNYGYT
>TRBJ2-5|TRBV27
ASAPGTGSGETQY
>TRBJ1-1|TRBV29-1
SVEGVGNTEAF
>TRBJ2-5|TRBV6-6
ASTSGEGETQY
>TRBJ2-7|TRBV4-1
ASSQTTAGGQNEQY
>TRBJ1-5|TRBV28
ASSSLGQGMGQPQH
>TRBJ2-7|TRBV19
AAKREGGGEQY
>TRBJ2-3|TRBV2
ASSAWTSGGTDTQY
>TRBJ2-2|TRBV6-4
ASSDGLAGTGELF